The present TCR beta chain was sequenced within a study of T cell changes during pregnancy in multiple sclerosis (dated by TCRdb to between 2018 and 2020). Broadly, across the study: The study looked at changes in the T cell repertoire across pregnancy in women with multiple sclerosis.

This clone was counted once. What this receptor recognizes is not known. Qualities for individual bases were not recorded, and no much larger clone is one base off. Trimming removed 6 bases from V and 8 bases from J, leaving 17 bases between the germline ends. From the germline V gene (reference sequence), CDR1 is LNHDA and CDR2 is SQIVND. The CDR3, cysteine through phenylalanine, is 14 amino acids long. The entry retains the CDR3 DNA only, 42 bases that are in frame from base 1. The library was built by means of the immunoSEQ multiplex PCR assay. Entries here come from immuneACCESS through TCRdb and include only in-frame sequences with V and J called. Some clones fail to appear in such tables; in the studies checked, an unresolved V gene covers under half of the shortfall, and the cause of the remainder is unknown. Here the sample has about 85,000 clones; approximately 90% occur a single time. Approximately 2.5% of the sample goes to the ten largest clones.

Here the sequenced sample was peripheral blood, taken in the first trimester of pregnancy. The rearranged chain carries TRBV19 and TRBJ2-4; the D region possibly corresponds to TRBD1 (6 bases align). This TCR came from a female donor with multiple sclerosis, enrolled in a pregnancy study. The CDR3 loop reads CASSPRQDIYIQYF. The DNA reads TGTGCCAGTAGCCCCAGACAGGACATCTACATTCAGTACTTC.